A single sample gave rise to the 27 T cell receptor beta chains below, sequenced in a study of shared T cell receptors in the human thymus. The table came from immunoSEQ multiplex PCR; TCRdb's copy has only in-frame clones and leaves some out. The repertoire holds 640,000 or so clones, with around 87% as singletons. This same sample was also taken into another study, of human thymus T cells.

The material sequenced was thymocytes. Receptors originate from a boy under three years old with a congenital heart defect.

The chain is built from TRBV4-1 and TRBJ2-1; D possibly corresponds to TRBD2 (6 bases). Germline V gene data show CDR1 as MGHRA and CDR2 as YSYEKL. The V and J ends lost 0 bases and 0 bases respectively, with 9 bases between them. The CDR3 sequence is 16 residues long. CDR3 amino acids: CASSQDNGSSYNEQFF. Here the CDR3 DNA reads TGCGCCAGCAGCCAAGATAACGGGAGCTCCTACAATGAGCAGTTCTTC.

This chain uses TRBV30 with TRBJ2-3; 14 bases agree with TRBD2. CDR1 GTSNPN and CDR2 SVGIG come from the germline V gene (reference sequence). V dropped 3 bases and J dropped 1; count of bases not matched to a gene: 9. This CDR3 contains 18 residues. DNA of the CDR3: TGTGCCTGGAGCCCGACTAGCGGGAGGGGCGGGGGCACAGATACGCAGTATTTT. Protein product: CAWSPTSGRGGGTDTQYF. The full variable domain, with the rest looked up from reference TRBV30 and TRBJ2-3, is SQTIHQWPATLVQPVGSPLSLECTVEGTSNPNLYWYRQAAGRGLQLLFYSVGIGQISSEVPQNLSASRPQDRQFILSSKKLLLSDSGFYLCAWSPTSGRGGGTDTQYFGPGTRLTVL.

CDR3 sequence: CASSGDSSNQPQHF. The CDR3 DNA sequence: TGTGCCAGCAGTGGGGACAGCTCCAATCAGCCCCAGCATTTT. The chain uses TRBV2 and TRBJ1-5, with 7 nucleotides matching TRBD1. V shed 4 bases and J 3 bases; nucleotides not matched to a gene: 3. The germline V gene encodes CDR1 SNHLY and CDR2 FYNNEI. The CDR3 runs to 14 residues.

This chain joins TRBV5-1 and TRBJ2-2, with a weak D call TRBD2 (5 bases). CDR3 length: 16 residues. Trimming removed 0 bases from V and 3 bases from J, with 12 bases in between. The germline gives CDR1 SGHRS, CDR2 YFSETQ. CDR3 nucleotides: TGCGCCAGCAGCTTGGCCCCCGGGGTCGACACCGGGGAGCTGTTTTTT. The encoded protein is CASSLAPGVDTGELFF.

This chain uses TRBV4-1 with TRBJ2-2; D is possibly TRBD1 (5 bases). V gave up 1 base and J gave up 7 bases, with 13 bases separating them. CDR1 and CDR2 (germline): MGHRA, YSYEKL. The CDR3 has 15 amino acids. CDR3 DNA: TGCGCCAGCAGCCAAGGTGACAGTTACGACGGGGAGCTGTTTTTT. Translated, it gives CASSQGDSYDGELFF.

The CDR3 DNA is TGTGCCAGCAGCTCTGGAAGAGAGGGACAGTTCACCCACGAGCAGTACTTC. Amino acids: CASSSGREGQFTHEQYF. The chain couples TRBV5-4 to TRBJ2-7, with TRBD1 matching 7 bases. CDR1 SGHNT and CDR2 YYREEE come from the germline V gene (reference sequence). The CDR3 length is 17 residues. Trimming at V came to 3 bases and at J to 5 bases, leaving 17 bases not matched to a gene. The full variable domain, in which reference TRBV5-4 and TRBJ2-7 provide the parts outside the CDR3, is ETGVTQSPTHLIKTRGQQVTLRCSSQSGHNTVSWYQQALGQGPQFIFQYYREEENGRGNFPPRFSGLQFPNYSSELNVNALELDDSALYLCASSSGREGQFTHEQYFGPGTRLTVT.

The rearrangement joins TRBV2 to TRBJ2-1; 8 positions agree with TRBD2. The trim removed 5 bases at V and 8 bases at J, leaving 14 bases unmatched. The CDR3 length is 16 residues. From germline, CDR1 is SNHLY and CDR2 FYNNEI. The CDR3 nucleotides are TGTGCCAGCAGTTTGAAGGCCCAGCGGGAGCTTTATGAGCAGTTCTTC. Encoded protein: CASSLKAQRELYEQFF. The full variable domain, in which reference TRBV2 and TRBJ2-1 provide the parts outside the CDR3, is EPEVTQTPSHQVTQMGQEVILRCVPISNHLYFYWYRQILGQKVEFLVSFYNNEISEKSEIFDDQFSVERPDGSNFTLKIRSTKLEDSAMYFCASSLKAQRELYEQFFGPGTRLTVL.

The chain has TRBV2 and TRBJ2-1; D may be TRBD1 (7 bases). Trimming took 7 bases from V and 3 from J, leaving 10 bases between them. The V gene's germline CDR1 is SNHLY and CDR2 FYNNEI. The CDR3 contains 13 residues. The CDR3 protein is CASIRGVYNEQFF. Here the CDR3 DNA reads TGTGCCAGCATCAGGGGGGTCTACAATGAGCAGTTCTTC.

The chain recombines TRBV14 with TRBJ2-7; 7 nucleotides line up with TRBD1. Germline assignment: CDR1 SGHDN and CDR2 FVKESK. This CDR3 has 14 amino acids. Trimming took 8 bases from V and 1 from J; bases not matched to a gene: 8. CDR3 residues: CASSPWTGSYEQYF. Written as DNA, the CDR3 is TGTGCCAGCTCTCCCTGGACAGGTTCCTACGAGCAGTACTTC. Full variable domain (outside the CDR3, taken from reference TRBV14 and TRBJ2-7): EAGVTQFPSHSVIEKGQTVTLRCDPISGHDNLYWYRRVMGKEIKFLLHFVKESKQDESGMPNNRFLAERTGGTYSTLKVQPAELEDSGVYFCASSPWTGSYEQYFGPGTRLTVT.

The chain couples TRBV4-2 to TRBJ2-2; 9 bases are a match to TRBD1. The V gene end was trimmed by 1 base and the J gene end by 4 bases; junction bases not matched to a gene: 22. This CDR3 is 22 amino acids long. CDR1 and CDR2 from the germline V gene are LGHNA and YNFKEQ. CDR3 region: CASSQVVPGQGKGAGGTGELFF. In nucleotides, the CDR3 is TGTGCCAGCAGCCAAGTCGTCCCGGGACAGGGAAAGGGTGCTGGTGGCACCGGGGAGCTGTTTTTT.

This chain links TRBV28 with TRBJ1-5, with D maybe TRBD1 (6 bases). V was clipped by 3 bases and J by 3 bases, with 18 bases between them. Looked up from germline, CDR1 is MDHEN and CDR2 is SYDVKM. The CDR3 sequence is 17 residues long. CDR3 nucleotides: TGTGCCAGCAGTTTGCTACGTCCAGGGGACAACAATCAGCCCCAGCATTTT. Protein product: CASSLLRPGDNNQPQHF.

The V call is TRBV2, the J call TRBJ1-1; D is uncertain. Trimming removed 4 bases at V and 3 bases at J, with 9 bases between. The V gene's germline CDR1 is SNHLY and CDR2 FYNNEI. The CDR3 runs 13 residues. CDR3 residues: CASSAAEDTEAFF. The DNA of the CDR3 is TGTGCCAGCAGTGCAGCGGAGGACACTGAAGCTTTCTTT.

The chain is built from TRBV18 and TRBJ2-5; possibly TRBD2 for D (6 bases). Germline loops: CDR1 KGHSH, CDR2 LQKENI. V was clipped by 2 bases and J by 2 bases, with 12 bases between them. This CDR3 comprises 15 residues. The CDR3 bases are TGTGCCAGCTCACCAACACGGGGGACGCAAGAGACCCAGTACTTC. This sequence encodes CASSPTRGTQETQYF.

V gene TRBV9 combines with J gene TRBJ1-2; a possible D gene is TRBD1 (5 bases). The CDR3 spans 16 residues. Per germline, CDR1 SGDLS and CDR2 YYNGEE. V was shortened by 0 bases and J by 4 bases, with 16 bases between the two germline ends. This CDR3 reads CASSVGIWGRSYGYTF. The DNA of the CDR3 is TGTGCCAGCAGCGTAGGGATTTGGGGCAGATCCTATGGCTACACCTTC.

The chain combines TRBV29-1 with TRBJ1-4; tentative D call: TRBD1 (6 bases). CDR1 and CDR2 (germline): SQVTM, ANQGSEA. There are 16 residues in the CDR3. V lost 1 base, J lost 3 bases, and 15 bases lay in between. The CDR3 region is CSVEVGPQGANEKLFF. CDR3 in DNA: TGCAGCGTTGAAGTGGGCCCACAGGGAGCTAATGAAAAACTGTTTTTT.

This clone was seen more than once but under ten times. CDR3 in amino acids: CASSSSGTSFYNEQFF. The CDR3, as DNA: TGTGCCAGCAGCTCCTCCGGGACTAGTTTCTACAATGAGCAGTTCTTC. The chain couples TRBV7-3 to TRBJ2-1, with 8 bases identical to TRBD2. CDR1 and CDR2 from the germline V gene are SGHTA and FQGTGA. The V gene end was trimmed by 4 bases and the J gene end by 3 bases; junction bases not matched to a gene: 8. The CDR3 sequence is 16 residues long.

The chain couples TRBV9 to TRBJ2-3; 9 bases are a match to TRBD1. Germline V gene data show CDR1 as SGDLS and CDR2 as YYNGEE. This CDR3 has 17 residues. Germline trimming cut 1 base from V and 2 bases from J; bases unmatched to any gene: 8. The CDR3 spells CASSVYRGRLLTDTQYF. DNA for the CDR3: TGTGCCAGCAGCGTATACAGGGGGCGCCTTCTCACAGATACGCAGTATTTT.

The V call is TRBV30, the J call TRBJ1-1; D not resolved. The CDR3 is 13 residues long. V lost 1 base and J 0 bases, leaving 6 bases between the germline ends. CDR1 is GTSNPN, CDR2 SVGIG, per germline (reference sequence). The CDR3 DNA reads TGTGCCTGGAGTGAAGAGTTGAACACTGAAGCTTTCTTT. Translated, it gives CAWSEELNTEAFF. Full variable domain (outside the CDR3, taken from reference TRBV30 and TRBJ1-1): SQTIHQWPATLVQPVGSPLSLECTVEGTSNPNLYWYRQAAGRGLQLLFYSVGIGQISSEVPQNLSASRPQDRQFILSSKKLLLSDSGFYLCAWSEELNTEAFFGQGTRLTVV.

The chain recombines TRBV4-3 with TRBJ1-6, with 7 bases fitting TRBD1. The CDR3 sequence is 17 residues long. Trimming cost V 3 bases and J 0 bases; bases outside gene matches: 5. Germline-derived CDR1 and CDR2 are LGHNA and YSLEER. CDR3 DNA: TGCGCCAGCAGCCAGGGGACAGATAACTCCTATAATTCACCCCTCCACTTT. Amino acids: CASSQGTDNSYNSPLHF.

This clone has just one count. The chain combines TRBV4-1 with TRBJ2-7; 9 nucleotides line up with TRBD2. V was clipped by 0 bases and J by 3 bases; unmatched bases: 15. CDR3 size: 19 residues. Looked up from germline, CDR1 is MGHRA and CDR2 is YSYEKL. CDR3 loop: CASSQDTSGRRRGVYEQYF. CDR3 nucleotide sequence: TGCGCCAGCAGCCAAGATACTAGCGGGCGGAGGAGGGGGGTCTACGAGCAGTACTTC.

This chain uses TRBV28 with TRBJ1-6, with 7 bases that match TRBD1. The CDR3 spans 15 residues. Germline V gives CDR1 MDHEN, CDR2 SYDVKM. J lost 5 bases, V lost 6 bases, and 7 bases had no gene match. The CDR3: CASSPGQDNNSPLHF. The CDR3 DNA is TGTGCCAGCAGCCCCGGACAGGACAATAATTCACCCCTCCACTTT.

The gene calls are TRBV6-6 and TRBJ2-1, with D uncertain. CDR1 is MNHNY, CDR2 SVGAGI, per germline (reference sequence). With 4 bases removed from V and 10 bases from J, the gap between germline ends came to 20 bases. The CDR3 runs to 15 residues. CDR3 protein: CASSCVPLHATEQFF. Here the CDR3 DNA reads TGTGCCAGCAGTTGTGTGCCACTTCACGCTACCGAGCAGTTCTTC.

The chain employs TRBV4-3 and TRBJ2-7; no firm D call. The CDR3 is 15 residues long. Looked up from germline, CDR1 is LGHNA and CDR2 is YSLEER. V shed 1 base and J shed 0 bases, with 10 bases lying between them. The CDR3 protein is CASSQGPRPSYEQYF. In nucleotides, the CDR3 is TGCGCCAGCAGCCAAGGGCCCCGTCCCTCCTACGAGCAGTACTTC.

The chain employs TRBV20-1 and TRBJ1-2; no clear D. Trimming cost V 3 bases and J 8 bases, with 10 bases left between them. Per the germline V gene, CDR1 is DFQATT and CDR2 is SNEGSKA (reference sequence). CDR3 length: 11 amino acids. CDR3 region: CSARPGIGYTF. The CDR3 DNA reads as TGCAGTGCTAGGCCAGGTATCGGCTACACCTTC.

The gene calls are TRBV20-1 and TRBJ2-5; unclear D gene. The CDR3 covers 11 residues. Germline CDR1 is DFQATT and CDR2 is SNEGSKA (reference sequence). V lost 2 bases and J lost 5, with 6 bases in between. In DNA, the CDR3 is TGCAGTGCTAGACGGCGGGAGACCCAGTACTTC. Protein product: CSARRRETQYF.

CDR3 DNA: TGTGCCAGCAGTTTTTTACTAGCGAGGTCCTACGAGCAGTACTTC. As protein: CASSFLLARSYEQYF. This chain uses TRBV28 with TRBJ2-7; the match to TRBD2 covers 7 bases. The CDR3 extends over 15 amino acids. The V gene end was trimmed by 3 bases and the J gene end by 1 base; junction bases not matched to a gene: 6. The V gene's germline CDR1 is MDHEN and CDR2 SYDVKM.

The V gene is TRBV27, the J gene TRBJ2-7; 8 bases map to TRBD1. CDR3 length: 17 residues. The junction had 9 bases not matched to a gene; V was cut back by 2 bases and J by 0 bases. Germline V lookup: CDR1 MNHEY, CDR2 SMNVEV (reference sequence). CDR3 in DNA: TGTGCCAGCAGTTTAGGCTCCCGGGACAGGAGCTCCTACGAGCAGTACTTC. This encodes CASSLGSRDRSSYEQYF.